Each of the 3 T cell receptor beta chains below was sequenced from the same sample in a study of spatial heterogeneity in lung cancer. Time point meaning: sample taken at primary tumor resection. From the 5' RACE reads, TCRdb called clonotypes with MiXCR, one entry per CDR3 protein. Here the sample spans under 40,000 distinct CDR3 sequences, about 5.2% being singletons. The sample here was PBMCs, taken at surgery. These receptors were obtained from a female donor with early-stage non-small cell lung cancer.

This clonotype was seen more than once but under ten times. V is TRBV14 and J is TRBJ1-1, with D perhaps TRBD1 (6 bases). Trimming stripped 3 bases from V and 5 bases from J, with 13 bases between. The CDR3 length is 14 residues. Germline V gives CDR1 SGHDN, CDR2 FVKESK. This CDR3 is CASSHKQGGTEAFF. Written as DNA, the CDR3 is TGTGCCAGCAGCCACAAACAGGGAGGAACTGAAGCTTTCTTT.

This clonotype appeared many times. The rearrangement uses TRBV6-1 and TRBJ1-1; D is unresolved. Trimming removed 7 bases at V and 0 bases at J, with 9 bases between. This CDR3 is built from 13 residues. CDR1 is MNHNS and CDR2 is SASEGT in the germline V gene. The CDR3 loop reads CASNLDLNTEAFF. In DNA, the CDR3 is TGTGCCAGCAACTTGGACCTGAACACTGAAGCTTTCTTT.

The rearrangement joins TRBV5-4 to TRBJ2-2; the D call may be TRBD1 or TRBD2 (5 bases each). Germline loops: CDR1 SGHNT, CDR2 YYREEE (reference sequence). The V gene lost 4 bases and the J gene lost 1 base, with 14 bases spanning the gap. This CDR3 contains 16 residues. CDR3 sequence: CASSPPGQGNTGELFF. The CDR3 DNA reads TGTGCCAGCAGCCCGCCGGGGCAGGGGAACACCGGGGAGCTGTTTTTT.